This entry lists 27 T cell receptor beta chains sequenced from one sample in a study of radiotherapy plus CTLA-4 blockade in lung cancer (dated by TCRdb to between 2017 and 2018). The receptor library was made with the immunoSEQ multiplex PCR assay. In its TCRdb copy, this immuneACCESS table keeps in-frame sequences only and misses some clones. Where compared with another copy, unresolved V genes explain less than half of these, and the others have no known cause. The sample table holds some 60,000 clones, of which around 79% were seen once. Roughly 15% of the sample rests with the top ten. The specimen was peripheral blood, collected from a patient treated with radiotherapy plus ipilimumab. These receptors were collected from a human donor with non-small cell lung cancer who had a complete response to radiotherapy plus ipilimumab.

This chain joins TRBV27 and TRBJ2-1; no clear D. The ends were cut back, 0 bases at V and 0 bases at J, with 3 bases in the middle. The CDR3 consists of 14 residues. Germline V CDR1 and CDR2: MNHEY, SMNVEV (reference sequence). CDR3 bases: TGTGCCAGCAGTTTATCCCACTCCTACAATGAGCAGTTCTTC. The encoded protein is CASSLSHSYNEQFF.

The J gene is TRBJ1-4, the V gene TRBV5-1; TRBD1 aligns across 8 bases. CDR1 is SGHRS, CDR2 YFSETQ, per germline. This CDR3 is 14 amino acids long. V was pared by 2 bases and J by 5 bases, with 2 bases of the junction left unmatched. CDR3 protein: CASSLRTGNEKLFF. DNA for the CDR3: TGCGCCAGCAGCTTAAGGACAGGGAATGAAAAACTGTTTTTT. The complete variable domain, with remaining parts taken from reference TRBV5-1 and TRBJ1-4, reads KAGVTQTPRYLIKTRGQQVTLSCSPISGHRSVSWYQQTPGQGLQFLFEYFSETQRNKGNFPGRFSGRQFSNSRSEMNVSTLELGDSALYLCASSLRTGNEKLFFGSGTQLSVL.

The chain links TRBV9 to TRBJ1-1; 7 bases are shared with TRBD1. This CDR3 has 15 residues. CDR1 is SGDLS, CDR2 YYNGEE, per germline. J lost 1 base, V lost 4 bases, and 7 bases had no gene match. The CDR3 sequence is CASSPSGGKNTEAFF. The DNA for the CDR3 is TGTGCCAGCAGCCCGTCAGGGGGAAAGAACACTGAAGCTTTCTTT.

The chain uses TRBV7-9 and TRBJ2-5, with D perhaps TRBD2 (6 bases). Germline V gives CDR1 SEHNR, CDR2 FQNEAQ (reference sequence). V was cut by 3 bases and J by 5 bases, with 7 bases left in between. This CDR3 is 12 amino acids long. The CDR3 is CASSFGGETQYF. For the CDR3, the DNA is TGTGCCAGCAGCTTTGGGGGGGAGACCCAGTACTTC.

This chain uses TRBV2 with TRBJ1-5; 7 bases line up with TRBD1. The CDR3 has 15 residues. In germline, CDR1 is SNHLY, CDR2 FYNNEI. V shed 4 bases and J 2 bases; nucleotides not matched to a gene: 5. The CDR3 here is CASSATGSGNQPQHF. The CDR3 DNA follows: TGTGCCAGCAGTGCGACAGGGTCGGGCAATCAGCCCCAGCATTTT.

This chain joins TRBV30 and TRBJ1-4; D possibly corresponds to TRBD1 (6 bases). V was trimmed by 2 bases and J by 3 bases, leaving 25 bases between them. Germline CDR1 GTSNPN, CDR2 SVGIG (reference sequence). This CDR3 has 19 amino acids. The CDR3 spells CAWSSISGTQRRANEKLFF. The CDR3 DNA is TGTGCCTGGAGTTCCATTTCCGGGACACAGCGTCGGGCTAATGAAAAACTGTTTTTT.

CDR3 bases: TGCGCCAGCAGCTTGTGGCTGGAGAGCTCCTACAATGAGCAGTTCTTC. This gives the protein CASSLWLESSYNEQFF. The rearrangement uses TRBV5-1 and TRBJ2-1, with D unclear. Trimming shortened V by 1 base and J by 0 bases, and 11 bases separated the two germline ends. This CDR3 contains 16 residues. In germline, CDR1 is SGHRS, CDR2 YFSETQ.

This clone was recorded many times. This chain uses TRBV4-3 with TRBJ2-1, with 8 bases fitting TRBD1. The CDR3 is made up of 16 amino acids. Trimming took 2 bases from V and 4 from J; bases not matched to a gene: 7. CDR1 is LGHNA and CDR2 is YSLEER in the germline V gene. The CDR3 nucleotides read TGCGCCAGCAGCCAACTGGACAGGGAGGTGTACAATGAGCAGTTCTTC. Translated: CASSQLDREVYNEQFF.

The chain recombines TRBV7-2 with TRBJ2-1; 14 nucleotides match TRBD2. V lost 3 bases, J lost 15 bases, and 4 bases stayed unmatched. The CDR3 is made up of 13 amino acids. CDR1 is SGHTA, CDR2 FQGNSA, per germline. CDR3 coding DNA: TGTGCCAGCAGCTTGGGACTAGCGGGAGAAGGGTTCTTC. Its protein is CASSLGLAGEGFF.

The chain links TRBV27 to TRBJ2-1; 10 bases match TRBD1. Germline values: CDR1 MNHEY, CDR2 SMNVEV (reference sequence). J was trimmed by 2 bases and V by 6 bases; bases with no gene match: 4. This CDR3 is built from 15 residues. This CDR3 is CASRQGQGAYNEQFF. CDR3 nucleotide sequence: TGTGCCAGCAGACAAGGACAGGGGGCCTACAATGAGCAGTTCTTC.

This clone was seen only a few times. The chain is built from TRBV10-2 and TRBJ2-7; possibly TRBD2 for D (5 bases). V was shortened by 2 bases and J by 4 bases, with 6 bases between the two germline ends. CDR3 size: 12 residues. The germline gives CDR1 WSHSY, CDR2 SAAADI. CDR3 region: CASSERGYEQYV. Here the CDR3 DNA reads TGCGCCAGCAGTGAGCGGGGTTACGAGCAGTACGTC.

J is TRBJ2-3 and V is TRBV9; D gene uncertain. Germline V CDR1 and CDR2: SGDLS, YYNGEE. The CDR3 is made up of 14 amino acids. Trimming removed 2 bases at V and 0 bases at J, with 7 bases between. The CDR3 protein is CASSVLLSTDTQYF. The CDR3 coding sequence is TGTGCCAGCAGCGTCCTCCTTAGCACAGATACGCAGTATTTT.

The CDR3 DNA reads TGTGCCTGGAACGGACAGAATCAGCCCCAGCATTTT. Encoded protein: CAWNGQNQPQHF. This rearrangement joins TRBV30 to TRBJ1-5, with a weak D call TRBD1 (6 bases). Germline values: CDR1 GTSNPN, CDR2 SVGIG (reference sequence). The V end lost 4 bases, the J end lost 4 bases, and 8 bases lay between the germline ends. The CDR3 covers 12 residues. The full variable domain, with the rest looked up from reference TRBV30 and TRBJ1-5, is SQTIHQWPATLVQPVGSPLSLECTVEGTSNPNLYWYRQAAGRGLQLLFYSVGIGQISSEVPQNLSASRPQDRQFILSSKKLLLSDSGFYLCAWNGQNQPQHFGDGTRLSIL.

As for this clone: This sample also contains other DNA sequences that code for the same CDR3. The V and J genes are TRBV5-1 and TRBJ2-1; TRBD2 agrees at 7 bases. The length of the CDR3 is 14 residues. Germline V gene sequence: CDR1 SGHRS, CDR2 YFSETQ. Trimming took 7 bases from V and 1 from J; bases not matched to a gene: 5. The CDR3 reads CASQREGSYNEQFF. DNA for the CDR3: TGCGCCAGCCAGAGGGAGGGGTCCTACAATGAGCAGTTCTTC.

This chain joins TRBV10-3 and TRBJ2-3; TRBD2 matches 10 bases. The V gene end was trimmed by 8 bases and the J gene end by 5 bases; junction bases not matched to a gene: 7. This CDR3 region has 14 residues. Germline-derived CDR1 and CDR2 are ENHRY and SYGVKD. CDR3 bases: TGTGCCATCCTCAGCGGGAGGGCAGTAGATACGCAGTATTTT. This encodes CAILSGRAVDTQYF.

This chain uses TRBV5-1 with TRBJ2-6, with D possibly matching TRBD2 (5 bases). The V and J ends lost 4 bases and 0 bases respectively, with 17 bases between them. From germline, CDR1 is SGHRS and CDR2 YFSETQ. The CDR3 loop spans 18 amino acids. CDR3 amino acids: CASSRYTEGNSGANVLTF. In DNA, the CDR3 is TGCGCCAGCAGCCGCTACACTGAGGGCAACTCTGGGGCCAACGTCCTGACTTTC.

The chain has TRBV4-1 and TRBJ2-3; 7 positions match TRBD1. Germline V gene lookup returns CDR1 MGHRA and CDR2 YSYEKL. The CDR3 runs 15 residues. V shed 3 bases and J 1 base; nucleotides not matched to a gene: 4. In nucleotides, the CDR3 is TGCGCCAGCAGCCAGCCAGGACAGGGCACAGATACGCAGTATTTT. Protein product: CASSQPGQGTDTQYF.

The rearrangement links TRBV7-6 to TRBJ2-5; D might be TRBD2 (5 bases). The germline CDR1 and CDR2 sequences are SGHVS and FNYEAQ. V was pared by 1 base and J by 4 bases, with 13 bases between. CDR3 length equals 15 residues. CDR3 bases: TGTGCCAGCAGCTTAGAGTTAAGTGGAGGAGAGACCCAGTACTTC. Protein product: CASSLELSGGETQYF.

This chain connects TRBV30 to TRBJ2-7; D perhaps matches TRBD1 (6 bases). The germline V gene has CDR1 GTSNPN and CDR2 SVGIG (reference sequence). The CDR3 loop spans 13 amino acids. Trimming left V 6 bases short and J 1 base short, with 13 bases between. The CDR3 bases are TGTGCCTGCTTGACAGGTTCGTCCTACGAGCAGTACTTC. It codes for CACLTGSSYEQYF.

This clone has more than one count but fewer than ten. CDR3 protein: CASSLAAAIYF. The CDR3 DNA is TGTGCCAGCAGCTTAGCAGCGGCCATATATTTT. This chain links TRBV7-9 with TRBJ1-3; D gene uncertain. Germline V gives CDR1 SEHNR, CDR2 FQNEAQ (reference sequence). The CDR3 runs to 11 residues. The V end lost 0 bases, the J end lost 11 bases, and 5 bases lay between the germline ends.

This rearrangement joins TRBV7-8 to TRBJ2-1, with TRBD1 matching 9 bases. V trimming: 6 bases; J trimming: 4 bases; junction bases outside the gene matches: 7. The CDR3 is 15 residues long. Germline V lookup: CDR1 SGHVS, CDR2 FQNEAQ. CDR3 region: CASSRRDRDYNEQFF. The CDR3 coding sequence is TGTGCCAGCAGTCGCCGGGACAGGGATTACAATGAGCAGTTCTTC. The complete variable domain, with remaining parts taken from reference TRBV7-8 and TRBJ2-1, reads GAGVSQSPRYKVAKRGQDVALRCDPISGHVSLFWYQQALGQGPEFLTYFQNEAQLDKSGLPSDRFFAERPEGSVSTLKIQRTQQEDSAVYLCASSRRDRDYNEQFFGPGTRLTVL.

The chain uses TRBV30 and TRBJ2-7; the D gene is possibly TRBD1 (6 bases). The CDR3 contains 15 residues. The germline gives CDR1 GTSNPN, CDR2 SVGIG (reference sequence). Trimming took 0 bases from V and 3 from J, leaving 15 bases between them. The CDR3 loop reads CAWSVHGGHNYEQYF. DNA for the CDR3: TGTGCCTGGAGTGTACATGGGGGCCACAACTACGAGCAGTACTTC. Combining the CDR3 with reference TRBV30 and TRBJ2-7 gives the whole variable domain SQTIHQWPATLVQPVGSPLSLECTVEGTSNPNLYWYRQAAGRGLQLLFYSVGIGQISSEVPQNLSASRPQDRQFILSSKKLLLSDSGFYLCAWSVHGGHNYEQYFGPGTRLTVT.

This sequence joins TRBV27 and TRBJ1-5; D remains unclear. V lost 5 bases and J lost 3, with 14 bases in between. Looked up from germline, CDR1 is MNHEY and CDR2 is SMNVEV (reference sequence). The CDR3 totals 15 residues. CDR3 region: CASSLTGSFNQPQHF. CDR3 sequence (DNA): TGTGCCAGCAGTCTTACGGGATCGTTCAATCAGCCCCAGCATTTT.

This sequence joins TRBV27 and TRBJ1-1, with 10 positions matching TRBD1. Germline V lookup: CDR1 MNHEY, CDR2 SMNVEV (reference sequence). The CDR3 sequence is 13 residues long. V shed 3 bases, J shed 8 bases, and the junction held 3 bases outside the gene matches. This CDR3 is CASSFRGQGEAFF. The CDR3 DNA reads as TGTGCCAGCAGTTTTAGGGGACAGGGGGAAGCTTTCTTT.

The chain recombines TRBV19 with TRBJ2-4; no reliable D call. Between the trimmed V and J ends, which lost 1 base and 9 bases, there was a span of 10 bases. The CDR3 extends over 13 amino acids. Germline-derived CDR1 and CDR2 are LNHDA and SQIVND (reference sequence). The CDR3 spells CASSIGAGSIQYF. The CDR3 DNA is TGTGCCAGTAGTATAGGTGCAGGAAGCATTCAGTACTTC.

This CDR3 reads CASRETSGKRQYV. Written as DNA, the CDR3 is TGTGCCAGCAGAGAGACTAGCGGGAAACGGCAGTACGTC. This chain joins TRBV6-4 and TRBJ2-7; TRBD2 matches 11 bases. Trimming cost V 6 bases and J 9 bases; bases outside gene matches: 7. The CDR3 has 13 residues. Germline CDR1 MRHNA, CDR2 SNTAGT.

The rearrangement uses TRBV10-3 and TRBJ1-2; D is perhaps TRBD1 (6 bases). CDR1 is ENHRY, CDR2 SYGVKD, per germline. CDR3 size: 13 residues. V shed 4 bases and J shed 4 bases, with 10 bases lying between them. CDR3 residues: CAISGGTSYGYTF. CDR3 DNA sequence: TGTGCCATCAGTGGGGGGACATCCTATGGCTACACCTTC.